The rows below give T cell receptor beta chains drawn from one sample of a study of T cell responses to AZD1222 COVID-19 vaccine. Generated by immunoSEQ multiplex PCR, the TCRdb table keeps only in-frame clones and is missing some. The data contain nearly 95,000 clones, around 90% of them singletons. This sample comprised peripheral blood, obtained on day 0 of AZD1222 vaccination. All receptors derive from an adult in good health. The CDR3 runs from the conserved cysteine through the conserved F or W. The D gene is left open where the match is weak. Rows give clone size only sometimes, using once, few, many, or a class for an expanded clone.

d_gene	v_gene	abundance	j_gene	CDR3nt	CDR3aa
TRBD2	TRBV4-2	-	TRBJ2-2	TGTGCCAGCAGCCAAGTCGGCCTCGCGGGGGGGCAGGTCGGGGAGCTGTTTTTT	CASSQVGLAGGQVGELFF
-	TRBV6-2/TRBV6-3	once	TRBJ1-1	TGTGCCAGCAGCTCATCGCCCCTCAGCACTGAAGCTTTCTTT	CASSSSPLSTEAFF
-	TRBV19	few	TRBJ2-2	TGTGCCAGTATCCCACAGTTTCCGAACACCGGGGAGCTGTTTTTT	CASIPQFPNTGELFF
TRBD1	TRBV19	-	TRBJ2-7	TGTGCCAGTAGTCCCGGTGGGACAGGGGGTATCTCCTACGAGCAGTACTTC	CASSPGGTGGISYEQYF
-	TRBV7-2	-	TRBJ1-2	TGTGCCAGCAGCGAGTCAGGCCCTAGCTATGGCTACACCTTC	CASSESGPSYGYTF
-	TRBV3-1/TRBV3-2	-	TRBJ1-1	TGTGCCAGCAGCCAAGGTTGGAGAAGCACTGAAGCTTTCTTT	CASSQGWRSTEAFF
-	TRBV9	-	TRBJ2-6	TGTGCCAGCAGCGTAGGTCACAGCTCTGGGGCCAACGTCCTGACTTTC	CASSVGHSSGANVLTF
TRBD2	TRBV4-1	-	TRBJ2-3	TGCGCCAGCAGCCAACAAGAGCGGGGGGTAGAAGATACGCAGTATTTT	CASSQQERGVEDTQYF
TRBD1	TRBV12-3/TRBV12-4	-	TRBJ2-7	TGTGCCAGCCTCGGACAGGGGAGCTACGAGCAGTACTTC	CASLGQGSYEQYF
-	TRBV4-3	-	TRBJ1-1	TGCGCCAGCAGCCAAGATCTCGTCAGGGAAACCACCGAAGCTTTCTTT	CASSQDLVRETTEAFF
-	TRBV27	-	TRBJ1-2	TGTGCCAGCAGTTGGAAGGGGGAGGGCATTATTACCTTC	CASSWKGEGIITF
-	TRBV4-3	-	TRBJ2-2	TGCGCCAGCAGCCAAGATTTAGGGTCAGGTACGAACACCGGGGAGCTGTTTTTT	CASSQDLGSGTNTGELFF
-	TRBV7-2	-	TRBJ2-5	TGTGCCAGCAGCCCCGGGGGGCAGGAGACCCAGTACTTC	CASSPGGQETQYF
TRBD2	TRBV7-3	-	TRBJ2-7	TGTGCCAGCAGCTTCACTAGCGGGGGGGCGTACGAGCAGTACTTC	CASSFTSGGAYEQYF
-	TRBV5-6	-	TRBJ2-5	TGTGCCAGCAGCTGGGGGACCGTGTTAGAGACCCAGTACTTC	CASSWGTVLETQYF
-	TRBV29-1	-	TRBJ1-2	TGCAGCGTTTCGCAGGGATTGCGTGGCTACACCTTC	CSVSQGLRGYTF
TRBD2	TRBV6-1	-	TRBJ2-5	TGTGCCAGCAGTGTCTCACTAGCGGGAGAGCAAGAGACCCAGTACTTC	CASSVSLAGEQETQYF
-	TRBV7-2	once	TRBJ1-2	TGTGCCAGCAGCTTAGGGGCCAACTATGGCTACACCTTC	CASSLGANYGYTF
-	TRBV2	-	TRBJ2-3	TGTGCCAGCACCTACGACGCAGATACGCAGTATTTT	CASTYDADTQYF
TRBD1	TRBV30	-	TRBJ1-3	TGTGCCTGGAGTAGGGTTGGGACAGTCTCTGGAAACACCATATATTTT	CAWSRVGTVSGNTIYF
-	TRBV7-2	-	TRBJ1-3	TGTGCCAGCAGCTTAATATTTGGAAACACCATATATTTT	CASSLIFGNTIYF
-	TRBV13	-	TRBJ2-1	TGTGCCAGCAACCACTATTCGGGAATGTACGCCTACAATGAGCAGTTCTTC	CASNHYSGMYAYNEQFF
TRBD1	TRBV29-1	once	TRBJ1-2	TGCAGCGTTGATGAAGGTAACAGGGGAGCTAACTATGGCTACACCTTC	CSVDEGNRGANYGYTF
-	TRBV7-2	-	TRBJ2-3	TGTGCCAGCAGCTTCCAGACGGGGGATACGCAGTATTTT	CASSFQTGDTQYF
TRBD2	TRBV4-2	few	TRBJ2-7	TGTGCCAGCAGCCAAGGAGCGGGGCCTTACGAGCAGTACTTC	CASSQGAGPYEQYF
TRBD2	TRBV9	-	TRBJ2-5	TGTGCCAGCAGCGTAGACCCAGCGGGGCAAGAGACCCAGTACTTC	CASSVDPAGQETQYF
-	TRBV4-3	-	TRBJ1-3	TGCGCCAGCAGCCAATGGGTGTCCGGAAACACCATATATTTT	CASSQWVSGNTIYF
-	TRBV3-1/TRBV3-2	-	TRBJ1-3	TGTGCCGCGAAAAGGCACCCTGGAAACACCATATATTTT	CAAKRHPGNTIYF
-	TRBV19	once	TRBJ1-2	TGTGCCAGTAGTATTGGGGGGCTGGCCTATGGCTACACCTTC	CASSIGGLAYGYTF
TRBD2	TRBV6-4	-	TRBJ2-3	TGTGCCAGCAGTCCAGCGGGGGGGGCCCAAGCGCAGTATTTT	CASSPAGGAQAQYF
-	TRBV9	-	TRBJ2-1	TGTGCCAGCAGCTCTCCTATTATGTTGGACAGAGCCTCAAAATATGAGCAGTTCTTC	CASSSPIMLDRASKYEQFF
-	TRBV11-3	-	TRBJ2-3	TGTGCCAGCAGCTCGGGTACCCCAGATACGCAGTATTTT	CASSSGTPDTQYF
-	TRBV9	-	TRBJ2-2	TGCCCCCGCAGCGTCGGGGGGCCACCGAACACCGGGGAGCTGTTTTTT	CPRSVGGPPNTGELFF
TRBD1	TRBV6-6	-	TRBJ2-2	TGTGCCAGCAGCCCCATCCCTACCATCATACGGACAGGGAACACCGGGGAGCTGTTTTTT	CASSPIPTIIRTGNTGELFF
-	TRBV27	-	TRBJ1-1	TGTGGTGTTGGGGCGACGGGCACTGAAGCTTTCTTT	CGVGATGTEAFF
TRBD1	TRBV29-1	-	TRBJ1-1	TGCAGCGTTTCCGGGACAGGGGTGAACACTGAAGCTTTCTTT	CSVSGTGVNTEAFF
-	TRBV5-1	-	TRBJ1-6	TGCGCCAGCAGCGTGGGGACATATAATTCACCCCTCCACTTT	CASSVGTYNSPLHF
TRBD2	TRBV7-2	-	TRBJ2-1	TGTGCCAGCAGCTTAAGCGGGGGTCCCGGGCAGTTCTTC	CASSLSGGPGQFF
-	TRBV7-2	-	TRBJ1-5	TGTGCCAGCAGCTTAGTGGAGAATAGCAATCAGCCCCAGCATTTT	CASSLVENSNQPQHF
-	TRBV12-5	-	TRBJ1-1	TGTGCTAGTGGTTTAGACAGGAACACTGAAGCTTTCTTT	CASGLDRNTEAFF
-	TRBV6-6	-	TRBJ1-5	TGTGCCAGCAGTTACTCCTATGGGGATTCGCAGCCCCAGCATTTT	CASSYSYGDSQPQHF
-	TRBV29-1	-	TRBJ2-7	TGCAGCGTGACGACAGTAGGCTACGAGCAGTACTTC	CSVTTVGYEQYF
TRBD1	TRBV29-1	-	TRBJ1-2	TGCAGCGTTGATCGACAGGGGTTGACGGGCTACACCTTC	CSVDRQGLTGYTF
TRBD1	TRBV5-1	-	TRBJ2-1	TGCGCCAGCAGCCTTCAACCGGGACAGTTGGGCGATGAGCAGTTCTTC	CASSLQPGQLGDEQFF
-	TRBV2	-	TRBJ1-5	TGTGCCAGCAATCCCCCCCCCGGCAATCAGCCCCAGCATTTT	CASNPPPGNQPQHF
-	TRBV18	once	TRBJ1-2	TGTGCCAGCACCGGGTCCCGGGATGAAGTAGGTGGCTACACCTTC	CASTGSRDEVGGYTF
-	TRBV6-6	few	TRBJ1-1	TGTGCCAGCGTATCCTGGGGGGCGAACACTGAAGCTTTCTTT	CASVSWGANTEAFF
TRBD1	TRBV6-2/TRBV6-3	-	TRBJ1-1	TGTGCCAGCAGTATGCTCGGGACAGGGAACACTGAAGCTTTCTTT	CASSMLGTGNTEAFF
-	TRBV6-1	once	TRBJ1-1	TGTGCCAGCAGTGAAAGGGGAGGGGGGCTCACTGAAGCTTTCTTT	CASSERGGGLTEAFF
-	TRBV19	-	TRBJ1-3	TGTGCCAGTACCATACCTGTCTCTGGAAACACCATATATTTT	CASTIPVSGNTIYF
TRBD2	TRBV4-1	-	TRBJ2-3	TGCGCCAGCAGCCAAGCCGAATGGACTAGTGACTCAGATACGCAGTATTTT	CASSQAEWTSDSDTQYF
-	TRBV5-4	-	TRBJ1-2	TGTGCCAGCAGTTTAATCGACAGCAACTATGGCTACACCTTC	CASSLIDSNYGYTF
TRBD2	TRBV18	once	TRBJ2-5	TGTGCCAGCTCACCAAGGACTAGTCAAGAGACCCAGTACTTC	CASSPRTSQETQYF
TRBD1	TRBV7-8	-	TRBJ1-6	TGTGCCAGCAGCGGCAGCCCTGGGACAGGGCGAAATTCACCCCTCCACTTT	CASSGSPGTGRNSPLHF
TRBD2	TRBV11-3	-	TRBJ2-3	TGTGCCAGCAGCTGGTCTCAGCGGGGGGGCTCAGATACGCAGTATTTT	CASSWSQRGGSDTQYF
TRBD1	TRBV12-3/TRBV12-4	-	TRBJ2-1	TGTGCCAGCAGGAGGGACAGCGGTGAGCAGTTCTTC	CASRRDSGEQFF
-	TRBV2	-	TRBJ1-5	TGTGCCAGCAGCCCGGACGGACCTAGTACCCAGCATTTT	CASSPDGPSTQHF